This is a list of T cell receptor beta chains from one sample in a study of graft-versus-host responses after intestinal transplantation. Repertoires were generated with immunoSEQ multiplex PCR, while TCRdb's copy carries only in-frame clones and drops some. The table lists 85,000 to 95,000 clones, approximately 94% of them singletons. Their antigens remain unidentified. The sequenced sample was unstimulated CD8+ T cells sorted from spleen or lymph node cells, obtained before intestinal transplant. These receptors were taken from a human donor who received an intestinal transplant. Both conserved end residues are part of each CDR3. D genes are given only for firm matches. Some rows have no size entry. The others give once, few or many, or a class for an expanded clone.

clone size: NA; V gene: TRBV30; D gene: NA; J gene: TRBJ2-7; CDR3 DNA: TGTGCCTGGAACGCAGGGGCAAGGGACGAGCAGTACTTC; CDR3 protein: CAWNAGARDEQYF
clone size: NA; V gene: TRBV29-1; D gene: TRBD2; J gene: TRBJ2-1; CDR3 DNA: TGCAGCGTTGATTCCAGCGGGGGGGCCAATGAGCAGTTCTTC; CDR3 protein: CSVDSSGGANEQFF
clone size: NA; V gene: TRBV5-6; D gene: NA; J gene: TRBJ1-1; CDR3 DNA: TGTGCCAGCACCCTAGGGGATTTCAATGAAGCTTTCTTT; CDR3 protein: CASTLGDFNEAFF
clone size: NA; V gene: TRBV2; D gene: NA; J gene: TRBJ1-5; CDR3 DNA: TGTGCCAGCAGTCCCAAGCCTAATCAGCCCCAGCATTTT; CDR3 protein: CASSPKPNQPQHF
clone size: NA; V gene: TRBV5-1; D gene: NA; J gene: TRBJ2-7; CDR3 DNA: TGCGCCAGCAGCGGGGGGACGGGGGTCGAGCAGTACTTC; CDR3 protein: CASSGGTGVEQYF
clone size: NA; V gene: TRBV19; D gene: TRBD1; J gene: TRBJ1-2; CDR3 DNA: TGTGCCAGTAGTATAATAGTTGACAGGGTCAATTTCAACTATGGCTACACCTTC; CDR3 protein: CASSIIVDRVNFNYGYTF
clone size: NA; V gene: TRBV27; D gene: TRBD1; J gene: TRBJ2-7; CDR3 DNA: TGTGCCAGCAGCCACGGGACAGGGCCTTTCGAGCAGTACTTC; CDR3 protein: CASSHGTGPFEQYF
clone size: NA; V gene: TRBV27; D gene: NA; J gene: TRBJ2-3; CDR3 DNA: TGTGCCAGCAGTTTATTTGTACCTTTTCGGGTCTCTAGCACAGATACGCAGTATTTT; CDR3 protein: CASSLFVPFRVSSTDTQYF
clone size: NA; V gene: TRBV5-5; D gene: NA; J gene: TRBJ2-3; CDR3 DNA: TGTGCCAGCAGCTTATTTGGGGGCGGGACAGATACGCAGTATTTT; CDR3 protein: CASSLFGGGTDTQYF
clone size: NA; V gene: TRBV5-1; D gene: NA; J gene: TRBJ2-7; CDR3 DNA: TGCGCCAGCAGCTTGGGGACAGATTACGAGCAGTACTTC; CDR3 protein: CASSLGTDYEQYF
clone size: NA; V gene: TRBV2; D gene: TRBD2; J gene: TRBJ2-3; CDR3 DNA: TGTGCCACCTTATCTAGCGGGGGCCGCGATACGCAGTATTTT; CDR3 protein: CATLSSGGRDTQYF
clone size: NA; V gene: TRBV6-5; D gene: TRBD2; J gene: TRBJ2-1; CDR3 DNA: TGTGCCAGCAGTCCATCTAGCGGGGGGGCGGATGAGCAGTTCTTC; CDR3 protein: CASSPSSGGADEQFF
clone size: NA; V gene: TRBV7-9; D gene: NA; J gene: TRBJ2-1; CDR3 DNA: TGTGCCAGCAGCTCCAACAGGGTGAGCTCCTACAATGAGCAGTTCTTC; CDR3 protein: CASSSNRVSSYNEQFF
clone size: once; V gene: TRBV7-9; D gene: NA; J gene: TRBJ2-5; CDR3 DNA: TGTGCCAGCAGCTCAGTCCTCCCCGGGGAGACCCAGTACTTC; CDR3 protein: CASSSVLPGETQYF
clone size: NA; V gene: TRBV9; D gene: NA; J gene: TRBJ1-4; CDR3 DNA: TGTGCCAGCAGCGTAGCCGGAACTAATGAAAAACTGTTTTTT; CDR3 protein: CASSVAGTNEKLFF
clone size: NA; V gene: TRBV25-1; D gene: NA; J gene: TRBJ1-2; CDR3 DNA: TGTGCCAGCAGTGAATTCGCACACGATAACTATGGCTACACCTTC; CDR3 protein: CASSEFAHDNYGYTF
clone size: NA; V gene: TRBV4-3; D gene: NA; J gene: TRBJ2-7; CDR3 DNA: TGCGCCAGCAGCCAAGACGCAGGTTCGACCTACGAGCAGTACTTC; CDR3 protein: CASSQDAGSTYEQYF
clone size: NA; V gene: TRBV29-1; D gene: NA; J gene: TRBJ1-1; CDR3 DNA: TGCAGCGCCTATACAGGGTCCTCCATGAACACTGAAGCTTTCTTT; CDR3 protein: CSAYTGSSMNTEAFF
clone size: NA; V gene: TRBV30; D gene: TRBD1; J gene: TRBJ1-1; CDR3 DNA: TGTGCCTCAACTCCCGGACAGGCTAACACTGAAGCTTTCTTT; CDR3 protein: CASTPGQANTEAFF
clone size: NA; V gene: TRBV15; D gene: NA; J gene: TRBJ2-1; CDR3 DNA: TGTGCCACCAGCAGTCGCATTTTGAGTGACTCCTACAATGAGCAGTTCTTC; CDR3 protein: CATSSRILSDSYNEQFF
clone size: NA; V gene: TRBV27; D gene: TRBD1; J gene: TRBJ2-3; CDR3 DNA: TGTGCCAGCAGTAGGGTGGACAGGGGGCCAGATACGCAGTATTTT; CDR3 protein: CASSRVDRGPDTQYF
clone size: NA; V gene: TRBV11-2; D gene: NA; J gene: TRBJ2-3; CDR3 DNA: TGTGCCAGCAGCTTATCTGGGGGGGCTAGCACAGATACGCAGTATTTT; CDR3 protein: CASSLSGGASTDTQYF
clone size: NA; V gene: TRBV4-3; D gene: TRBD1; J gene: TRBJ2-7; CDR3 DNA: TGCGCCAGCAGCCAAGATAGACAGGGGCCCTACGAGCAGTACTTC; CDR3 protein: CASSQDRQGPYEQYF
clone size: NA; V gene: TRBV13; D gene: TRBD1; J gene: TRBJ1-4; CDR3 DNA: TGTGCCACTCACAGGCGGGACAGGGGGAATGAAAAACTGTTTTTT; CDR3 protein: CATHRRDRGNEKLFF
clone size: NA; V gene: TRBV5-1; D gene: TRBD2; J gene: TRBJ2-5; CDR3 DNA: TGCGCCAGCAGCTGGGATTCTAGCGGGGGGGCTCCCCAAGAGACCCAGTACTTC; CDR3 protein: CASSWDSSGGAPQETQYF
clone size: NA; V gene: TRBV29-1; D gene: NA; J gene: TRBJ2-2; CDR3 DNA: TGCAGCGCCGTTGGGCTCACCGGGGAGCTGTTTTTT; CDR3 protein: CSAVGLTGELFF
clone size: NA; V gene: TRBV7-9; D gene: TRBD2; J gene: TRBJ2-3; CDR3 DNA: TGTGCCAGCAGCCCCCCGGGACTAGCGGACCGTCATACGCAGTATTTT; CDR3 protein: CASSPPGLADRHTQYF
clone size: NA; V gene: TRBV10-3; D gene: NA; J gene: TRBJ2-2; CDR3 DNA: TGTGCCATCAGCCCTACCACCGTCACCGGGGAGCTGTTTTTT; CDR3 protein: CAISPTTVTGELFF
clone size: NA; V gene: TRBV7-9; D gene: NA; J gene: TRBJ2-1; CDR3 DNA: TGTGCCAGCAGTACATCTCTCGATGAGCAGTTCTTC; CDR3 protein: CASSTSLDEQFF
clone size: NA; V gene: TRBV6-6; D gene: NA; J gene: TRBJ2-7; CDR3 DNA: TGTGCCAGCAGTCAACAGATAACCTACGAGCAGTACTTC; CDR3 protein: CASSQQITYEQYF
clone size: NA; V gene: TRBV5-1; D gene: NA; J gene: TRBJ2-7; CDR3 DNA: TGCGCCAGCAACGCGGGCGGGCCAGGCGAGCAGTACTTC; CDR3 protein: CASNAGGPGEQYF